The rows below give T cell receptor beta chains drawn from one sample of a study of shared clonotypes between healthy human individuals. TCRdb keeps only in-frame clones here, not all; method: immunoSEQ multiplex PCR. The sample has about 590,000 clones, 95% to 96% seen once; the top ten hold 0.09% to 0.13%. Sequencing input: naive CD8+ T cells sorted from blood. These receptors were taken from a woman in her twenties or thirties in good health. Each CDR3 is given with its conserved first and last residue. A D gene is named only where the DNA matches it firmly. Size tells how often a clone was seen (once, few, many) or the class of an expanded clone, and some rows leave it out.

TGCAGCGTTGAAGACCGGGACAGGGCACCCTACGAGCAGTACTTC CSVEDRDRAPYEQYF TRBJ2-7 TRBD1 NA TRBV29-1
TGCGCCAGCAGCCAAGGCGGGGAGACCCAGTACTTC CASSQGGETQYF TRBJ2-5 NA NA TRBV4-1
TGTGCCAGCAGTTTCCCAGGGGGAGAGACCCAGTACTTC CASSFPGGETQYF TRBJ2-5 TRBD1 NA TRBV28
TGTGCCAGCACCCCGACAGGGGCAGGGGATACGCAGTATTTT CASTPTGAGDTQYF TRBJ2-3 TRBD1 once TRBV27
TGTGCCAGCAGCCCCCGGGGAGGGCCCGAGCAGTACTTC CASSPRGGPEQYF TRBJ2-7 TRBD2 NA TRBV11-3
TGCGCCAGCAGTGGTCCGGGACAGGCAGGGAACACCATATATTTT CASSGPGQAGNTIYF TRBJ1-3 TRBD1 NA TRBV10-2
TGTGCCACCAGCAGGGCAAGCTATAGCAATCAGCCCCAGCATTTT CATSRASYSNQPQHF TRBJ1-5 NA NA TRBV6-1
TGTGCCAGCAGCTCCCGGACAGGGACCTACAATGAGCAGTTCTTC CASSSRTGTYNEQFF TRBJ2-1 TRBD1 NA TRBV11-2
TGTGCCTGGAGAGACAAATTGGGACAGGGTAAGCGCAATGAGCAGTTCTTC CAWRDKLGQGKRNEQFF TRBJ2-1 TRBD1 NA TRBV30
TGTGCCAGCAGTGAGGCCTCAGGGCCTGGGGCCAACGTCCTGACTTTC CASSEASGPGANVLTF TRBJ2-6 NA NA TRBV6-1
TGTGCCAGCAGCGTGGGGACTAGCGGGGCTTTGGAGCAGTACTTC CASSVGTSGALEQYF TRBJ2-7 TRBD2 NA TRBV9
TGTGCCAGCAGCCCGCAACAGGGGTGGGAGGATGAAAAACTGTTTTTT CASSPQQGWEDEKLFF TRBJ1-4 TRBD1 NA TRBV5-5
TGTGCCAGCAGCCAATGGGGTGCCGGGACGACCCAGTACTTC CASSQWGAGTTQYF TRBJ2-5 NA NA TRBV14
TGTGCCAGCAGTGAAGGTAGCCTGGGGTTGGGCGAGCAGTACTTC CASSEGSLGLGEQYF TRBJ2-7 NA NA TRBV6-1
TGTGCCAGCAGTGACCCGGACAGGGCATACGACATTCAGTACTTC CASSDPDRAYDIQYF TRBJ2-4 TRBD1 NA TRBV6-1
TGCGCCAGCAGCCAAGACTACCTAGCGGACGAAGAGACCCAGTACTTC CASSQDYLADEETQYF TRBJ2-5 TRBD2 NA TRBV4-1
TGTGCCAGCAGAGACGAGGGAGCTGGAAACACCATATATTTT CASRDEGAGNTIYF TRBJ1-3 NA NA TRBV6-5
TGCGGCACAGGGGACTCCTACGAGCAGTACTTC CGTGDSYEQYF TRBJ2-7 TRBD1 NA TRBV20-1
TGTGCCAGCAGTGTCCTAGGACGTACTGAGCAGTTCTTC CASSVLGRTEQFF TRBJ2-1 NA once TRBV27
TGTGCCAGCAGCTTAGAAATAGCGGGAGATACGCAGTATTTT CASSLEIAGDTQYF TRBJ2-3 TRBD2 NA TRBV7-9
TGTGCCGGGGGTACAGGGGGCGCTTTTGGAAACACCATATATTTT CAGGTGGAFGNTIYF TRBJ1-3 TRBD1 once TRBV28
TGTGCCAGCAGTGAAGACTTAAATAGCAATCAGCCCCAGCATTTT CASSEDLNSNQPQHF TRBJ1-5 NA NA TRBV6-1
TGTGCCAGCAGCCAAGGAGAAAGAATTGGAGTCGGTTATGGCTACACCTTC CASSQGERIGVGYGYTF TRBJ1-2 NA NA TRBV4-2
TGCAGCGCCTGGCTAGGGGACACCGGGGAGCTGTTTTTT CSAWLGDTGELFF TRBJ2-2 NA NA TRBV29-1
TGTGCCAGCAGCGTAGAACTTGCGGGAGTCTACGAGCAGTACTTC CASSVELAGVYEQYF TRBJ2-7 TRBD2 NA TRBV9
TGTGCCAGCAGTGAACTACAGACCCAGTACTTC CASSELQTQYF TRBJ2-5 NA once TRBV25-1
TGTGCCAGCAGCGGAGCTGGCGGGAGTAGATACGAGCAGTACTTC CASSGAGGSRYEQYF TRBJ2-7 TRBD2 once TRBV11-2
TGTGCCTGGGGGGGATTTAATGAGCAGTTCTTC CAWGGFNEQFF TRBJ2-1 NA NA TRBV30
TGTGCCAGTAGTATGGGACAGGGGGCCTACGAGCAGTACTTC CASSMGQGAYEQYF TRBJ2-7 TRBD1 few TRBV19
TGTGCCAGCAGTTCTCTGGAAGCTTATGACAATGAGCAGTTCTTC CASSSLEAYDNEQFF TRBJ2-1 NA NA TRBV28
TGCGCCAGCAGCCAATCACACTATAGCAATCAGCCCCAGCATTTT CASSQSHYSNQPQHF TRBJ1-5 NA NA TRBV4-1
TGTGCCAGCAGTGAAGCGGGCGATGGTGTGGATACGCAGTATTTT CASSEAGDGVDTQYF TRBJ2-3 NA NA TRBV2
TGTGCCAGCAGGGGGCCTGGGGCCAACGTCCTGACTTTC CASRGPGANVLTF TRBJ2-6 NA NA TRBV2
TGTGCCAGTACACACCTTTACAATGAGCAGTTCTTC CASTHLYNEQFF TRBJ2-1 NA NA TRBV2
TGTGCCAGCAGTGATTTGACAACCACCTACGAGCAGTACTTC CASSDLTTTYEQYF TRBJ2-7 NA NA TRBV2
TGTGCCAGCAGCCTATGGACTAGCGGGGGCAATGAGCAGTTCTTC CASSLWTSGGNEQFF TRBJ2-1 TRBD2 NA TRBV4-2
TGTGCCAGCAGTTTCGGGGGTATCACTGAAGCTTTCTTT CASSFGGITEAFF TRBJ1-1 NA NA TRBV28
TGTGCCAGCAGCTCCGGGACTTACAATGAGCAGTTCTTC CASSSGTYNEQFF TRBJ2-1 NA NA TRBV5-5
TGTGCCAGCAGCCAAAGGCAAAGGGGCTCCTACGAGCAGTACTTC CASSQRQRGSYEQYF TRBJ2-7 NA NA TRBV14
TGTGCCAGCAGTGAAGCTGGGGGGAGCTACGCGAACACCGGGGAGCTGTTTTTT CASSEAGGSYANTGELFF TRBJ2-2 NA NA TRBV2
TGTGCCACCAGCAGAGATTTCAGGACTAGCGGGGAACATGAGCAGTTCTTC CATSRDFRTSGEHEQFF TRBJ2-1 TRBD2 NA TRBV15
TGTGCCTGGAGTCGGACGGCCTATAATGAAAAACTGTTTTTT CAWSRTAYNEKLFF TRBJ1-4 NA NA TRBV30
TGTGCCAGCAGCTTAGTTGCGGGAGTTAGAACAGATACGCAGTATTTT CASSLVAGVRTDTQYF TRBJ2-3 TRBD2 NA TRBV7-2
TGTGCCAGCAGTTCCGGGACAGGGGTGGGTGAGCAGTTCTTC CASSSGTGVGEQFF TRBJ2-1 TRBD1 NA TRBV28
TGTGCCACCAAACAGGACCGAGGGACAGCAAATGAGCAGTTCTTC CATKQDRGTANEQFF TRBJ2-1 TRBD1 NA TRBV15
TGTGCCAGCAGCGTAGGAAGGGGTGTGGGGACAGATACGCAGTATTTT CASSVGRGVGTDTQYF TRBJ2-3 NA NA TRBV9
TGTGCCAGCAGTTTGGGACGGATGAATCAGCCCCAGCATTTT CASSLGRMNQPQHF TRBJ1-5 NA NA TRBV28
TGCGCCAGCAGTGGTGGGTGGGGGTTGAACACTGAAGCTTTCTTT CASSGGWGLNTEAFF TRBJ1-1 NA NA TRBV10-2
TGTGCCAGCATACAGGGTGGCACTGAAGCTTTCTTT CASIQGGTEAFF TRBJ1-1 NA NA TRBV28
TGTGCCAGCAGCCAAGAAGGGACTAGCGGCTACAATGAGCAGTTCTTC CASSQEGTSGYNEQFF TRBJ2-1 TRBD2 NA TRBV14
TGTGCCAGCAGCACCGGGACAGTCTATGGCTACACCTTC CASSTGTVYGYTF TRBJ1-2 TRBD1 NA TRBV7-8
TGCGCCAGCAGCCAAGGGGCTAGCGGGAGGGCCAAATACGAGCAGTACTTC CASSQGASGRAKYEQYF TRBJ2-7 TRBD2 NA TRBV4-1
TGTGCCGTTCGAGCCGGGACTAGCGTTTACAATGAGCAGTTCTTC CAVRAGTSVYNEQFF TRBJ2-1 TRBD2 NA TRBV28
TGTGCCATCAGTCCTACTTCCTACGAGCAGTACTTC CAISPTSYEQYF TRBJ2-7 NA NA TRBV10-3
TGTGCCACCAGCAGAGGGAGCGGGGTCTATGAGCAGTACTTC CATSRGSGVYEQYF TRBJ2-7 TRBD2 NA TRBV15
TGTGCCAGCAGTGACTGGGACGGATATAGCAATCAGCCCCAGCATTTT CASSDWDGYSNQPQHF TRBJ1-5 NA NA TRBV2
TGTGCCAGCAGCACCGGACAGGTAAAAGCGACTGAAGCTTTCTTT CASSTGQVKATEAFF TRBJ1-1 TRBD1 NA TRBV27
TGTGCCAGCAGCCATCAACGGGACACCGCAGCGGAGCAGTACTTC CASSHQRDTAAEQYF TRBJ2-7 NA NA TRBV13